The 21 T cell receptor beta chains below come from one sample, sequenced in a study of blood T cell repertoires in COVID-19 (dated by TCRdb to the early 2020s). Libraries were made using the immunoSEQ multiplex PCR assay. TCRdb took over this immuneACCESS table, retaining in-frame rearrangements with V and J assigned. Such tables are incomplete; in checked studies, under half of the missing clones stem from an unresolved V gene, and the remainder is unexplained. The sample table records 240,000 or so clones; roughly 87% of these occur just once. 7.2% of the sample belongs to the ten largest clones. Sequenced material: peripheral blood. These receptors were taken from a man aged 55 to 70 who had recovered from COVID-19.

The V gene is TRBV7-2, the J gene TRBJ1-2; no clear D gene. Trimming pared 4 bases from V and 2 bases from J, leaving 14 bases between. Germline CDR1 reads SGHTA; CDR2 reads FQGNSA. The CDR3 contains 15 residues. CDR3 protein: CASSSRALLNYGYTF. As DNA, the CDR3 is TGTGCCAGCAGCTCGCGAGCCCTCCTGAACTATGGCTACACCTTC.

The V gene is TRBV5-5, the J gene TRBJ2-6; D unclear. Trimming took 0 bases from V and 2 from J, leaving 6 bases between them. The CDR3 runs to 15 residues. CDR1 is SGHKS, CDR2 YYEKEE, per germline (reference sequence). CDR3 bases: TGTGCCAGCAGCTTGGCAGGTCCTGGGGCCAACGTCCTGACTTTC. It is translated as CASSLAGPGANVLTF.

The chain uses TRBV3-1 (or the pseudogene TRBV3-2) and TRBJ1-3; TRBD1 aligns across 9 bases. The CDR3 spans 16 residues. Germline V lookup: CDR1 LGHDT, CDR2 YNNKEL (reference sequence). V lost 4 bases and J lost 0; bases outside the gene matches: 4. In DNA, the CDR3 is TGTGCCAGCAGCCGGGGGACAGGGCTCTCTGGAAACACCATATATTTT. It is translated as CASSRGTGLSGNTIYF.

The genes are TRBV30 and TRBJ1-3; D unclear. The CDR3 spans 12 residues. V lost 1 base to trimming and J lost 3 bases, with 4 bases between them. The germline V gene encodes CDR1 GTSNPN and CDR2 SVGIG (reference sequence). For the CDR3, the DNA is TGTGCCTGGAGTGCTGTTGGAAACACCATATATTTT. Translation: CAWSAVGNTIYF.

The rearrangement links TRBV14 to TRBJ2-5, with 11 bases matching TRBD2. The V gene end was trimmed by 4 bases and the J gene end by 4 bases; junction bases not matched to a gene: 14. Germline CDR1 SGHDN, CDR2 FVKESK. The CDR3 length is 18 residues. The DNA of the CDR3 is TGTGCCAGCAGCCCCACGAAAGTTCCTGGACTAGCGGGAGAGACCCAGTACTTC. Amino acids: CASSPTKVPGLAGETQYF.

The J gene is TRBJ2-3, the V gene TRBV3-1 (or the pseudogene TRBV3-2); the match to TRBD2 covers 11 bases. V trimming: 4 bases; J trimming: 12 bases; junction bases outside the gene matches: 6. The CDR3 length is 13 residues. The germline CDR1 and CDR2 sequences are LGHDT and YNNKEL (reference sequence). The CDR3 is CASSPTLAGGQYF. In nucleotides, the CDR3 is TGTGCCAGCAGCCCAACTCTAGCGGGGGGACAGTATTTT.

The J gene is TRBJ2-1, the V gene TRBV30; tentative D call: TRBD2 (7 bases). The germline V gene has CDR1 GTSNPN and CDR2 SVGIG (reference sequence). The CDR3 is 15 residues long. Trimming pared 0 bases from V and 8 bases from J, leaving 17 bases between. The CDR3 bases are TGTGCCTGGAGTGTATCGTTCCAGGGGAGGGATGAGCAGTTCTTC. It is translated as CAWSVSFQGRDEQFF.

The chain carries TRBV6-6 and TRBJ1-3; D gene ambiguous. V dropped 6 bases and J dropped 3 bases, with 15 bases sitting between them. The CDR3 covers 15 residues. Germline CDR1 reads MNHNY; CDR2 reads SVGAGI (reference sequence). The CDR3 protein is CASSSPAQLGNTIYF. The DNA for the CDR3 is TGTGCCAGCAGCTCTCCGGCACAGCTTGGAAACACCATATATTTT.

V gene TRBV24-1 combines with J gene TRBJ1-2; 12 bases are shared with TRBD1. CDR1 and CDR2 (germline): KGHDR, SFDVKD. Germline trimming cut 5 bases from V and 8 bases from J; bases unmatched to any gene: 8. The CDR3 spans 15 residues. CDR3 loop: CATSAPGQGAWGYTF. The CDR3 nucleotides are TGTGCCACCAGTGCCCCGGGACAGGGGGCGTGGGGCTACACCTTC.

The chain uses TRBV7-8 and TRBJ1-5; 7 bases align to TRBD1. V lost 3 bases and J lost 0; bases outside the gene matches: 8. The CDR3 loop spans 17 amino acids. Germline CDR1 and CDR2: SGHVS and FQNEAQ. CDR3 residues: CASSLRRGLSSNQPQHF. CDR3 nucleotides: TGTGCCAGCAGCTTGCGAAGGGGGCTTAGTAGCAATCAGCCCCAGCATTTT.

CDR3 protein: CASSLWTSGGITDTQYF. CDR3 nucleotide sequence: TGCGCCAGCAGCCTATGGACTAGCGGGGGGATCACAGATACGCAGTATTTT. This rearrangement joins TRBV5-1 to TRBJ2-3, with 14 nucleotides matching TRBD2. Germline assignment: CDR1 SGHRS and CDR2 YFSETQ. The CDR3 has 17 amino acids. J was trimmed by 2 bases and V by 4 bases; bases with no gene match: 6.

This clone has only a few counts. The V and J genes are TRBV30 and TRBJ1-5; D remains unclear. The CDR3 runs 13 residues. Trimming stripped 0 bases from V and 5 bases from J, with 8 bases between. CDR1 GTSNPN and CDR2 SVGIG come from the germline V gene (reference sequence). CDR3 amino acids: CAWSVQIDQPQHF. The CDR3 region has the DNA TGTGCCTGGAGTGTACAGATCGATCAGCCCCAGCATTTT.

The genes are TRBV5-1 and TRBJ1-1; 10 nucleotides match TRBD1. Germline V gene lookup returns CDR1 SGHRS and CDR2 YFSETQ. This CDR3 is 14 amino acids long. V trimming: 4 bases; J trimming: 6 bases; junction bases outside the gene matches: 6. The CDR3 loop is CASSGRQGAPEAFF. In nucleotides, the CDR3 is TGCGCCAGCAGCGGACGACAGGGGGCTCCTGAAGCTTTCTTT.

V gene TRBV19 combines with J gene TRBJ1-6; 9 bases align to TRBD1. V lost 1 base, J lost 0 bases, and 4 bases stayed unmatched. CDR1 and CDR2 from the germline V gene are LNHDA and SQIVND (reference sequence). The CDR3 consists of 18 residues. CDR3 sequence: CASSIAGTGSSYNSPLHF. The CDR3 DNA sequence: TGTGCCAGTAGTATAGCCGGGACAGGGAGCTCCTATAATTCACCCCTCCACTTT.

The chain recombines TRBV25-1 with TRBJ2-3, with 7 nucleotides matching TRBD1. Germline assignment: CDR1 MGHDK and CDR2 SYGVNS. The CDR3 extends over 14 amino acids. After removal of 5 bases from V and 2 bases from J, the junction contained 4 bases not matched to a gene. Here the CDR3 DNA reads TGTGCCAGCAGTAGGGGGCCCCTCACAGATACGCAGTATTTT. Residues: CASSRGPLTDTQYF.

This rearrangement joins TRBV7-2 to TRBJ1-3; D is perhaps TRBD1 (6 bases). The CDR3 runs to 15 residues. From germline, CDR1 is SGHTA and CDR2 FQGNSA. The V gene lost 5 bases and the J gene lost 0 bases, with 11 bases spanning the gap. As DNA, the CDR3 is TGTGCCAGCAGCCTAGACAGGAACTCTGGAAACACCATATATTTT. This translates into CASSLDRNSGNTIYF.

This rearrangement joins TRBV5-1 to TRBJ1-1, with 7 positions matching TRBD1. The CDR3 is 14 residues long. Germline assignment: CDR1 SGHRS and CDR2 YFSETQ. Trimming at V came to 6 bases and at J to 5 bases, leaving 10 bases not matched to a gene. The CDR3 DNA reads TGCGCCAGCATAGAGACGACAGGGAGGACTGAAGCTTTCTTT. This translates into CASIETTGRTEAFF.

This chain joins TRBV30 and TRBJ1-2; 7 bases align to TRBD1. V shed 2 bases, J shed 1 base, and the junction held 10 bases outside the gene matches. This CDR3 contains 16 residues. The germline gives CDR1 GTSNPN, CDR2 SVGIG (reference sequence). The CDR3 region is CAWSTGDSALNYGYTF. In DNA form, the CDR3 reads TGTGCCTGGAGTACTGGGGACAGTGCCCTTAACTATGGCTACACCTTC.

This chain joins TRBV3-1 (or the pseudogene TRBV3-2) and TRBJ1-2, with D maybe TRBD1 (5 bases). The CDR3 is 13 residues long. Trimming removed 4 bases from V and 10 bases from J, with 16 bases in between. Germline loops: CDR1 LGHDT, CDR2 YNNKEL (reference sequence). CDR3 sequence reads: CASSLRQPKLYTF. In nucleotides, the CDR3 is TGTGCCAGCAGCCTTCGACAGCCTAAACTCTACACCTTC.

This chain uses TRBV18 with TRBJ2-3, with 12 bases aligning to TRBD1. With 6 bases clipped from V and 0 bases from J, the junction kept 1 base outside the gene matches. This CDR3 region has 15 residues. In germline, CDR1 is KGHSH, CDR2 LQKENI. CDR3 loop: CASSGQGASTDTQYF. The CDR3 DNA sequence: TGTGCCAGCTCGGGACAGGGGGCCAGCACAGATACGCAGTATTTT.

The chain carries TRBV18 and TRBJ2-7; 8 nucleotides match TRBD1. Germline values: CDR1 KGHSH, CDR2 LQKENI. V lost 3 bases, J lost 6 bases, and 1 base stayed unmatched. This CDR3 spans 12 amino acids. The CDR3 sequence: CASSPDRGEQYF. Written as DNA, the CDR3 is TGTGCCAGCTCACCTGACAGGGGCGAGCAGTACTTC.